This T cell receptor beta chain was found in a study of T-cell reconstitution after alpha-beta-depleted transplantation in children. Study conclusions and caveats: Hyperexpanded clones declined; after one year, newly produced T cells mostly supplied diversity. Reports say that about two months after transplant, the alpha-beta T cells came out of several hundred graft clones that had expanded. Surviving recipient cells, namely T cells and thymic progenitors, were the source of high day-60 TCRbeta diversity in some patients.

Germline V CDR1 and CDR2: MDHEN, SYDVKM. The V gene end was trimmed by 2 bases and the J gene end by 4 bases; junction bases not matched to a gene: 4. This CDR3 contains 15 residues. This clonotype has a handful of counts. The antigen is unknown. Unique molecular identifiers were built into the TCRbeta library. TCRdb re-called the PCR reads through MiXCR, storing one row per CDR3 protein. Of some 830,000 distinct CDR3 sequences detected, about 15% appear once; the ten largest clones hold 5%. The chain has TRBV28 and TRBJ2-3; 9 nucleotides match TRBD2. The specimen comprised PBMCs, mostly from graft donor cells, sampled 360 days after TCRalphabeta/CD19-depleted stem cell transplant. The clonotype originates from a male patient younger than 18 who had a stem cell transplant for acute lymphoblastic leukemia, so the T cells may come from the graft donor. Written as DNA, the CDR3 is TGTGCCAGCAGTTTAGTGCTAGCGGGACCAGATACGCAGTATTTT. Translating it yields CASSLVLAGPDTQYF.